The 8 T cell receptor beta chains below all came from one sample that was sequenced in a study of PD-L1 blockade in urothelial cancer. Sequencing used immunoSEQ multiplex PCR; TCRdb keeps in-frame clones, though not all of them. The sample consists of about 45,000 clones, 70% to 90% of them appearing once. The sequencing used PBMCs, collected around atezolizumab (anti-PD-L1) treatment. Source of these receptors: a man older than 75 with urothelial cancer.

The chain joins TRBV5-1 to TRBJ2-2; D is undetermined. Germline-derived CDR1 and CDR2 are SGHRS and YFSETQ. CDR3 length: 13 amino acids. With 5 bases removed from V and 1 base from J, the gap between germline ends came to 6 bases. CDR3 bases: TGCGCCAGCAGTACGGGGAACACCGGGGAGCTGTTTTTT. This translates into CASSTGNTGELFF.

The chain combines TRBV5-4 with TRBJ2-5; no definite D call. The germline V and J ends were trimmed by 4 bases and 5 bases, with 15 bases remaining between them. This CDR3 is 14 amino acids long. CDR1 and CDR2 from the germline V gene are SGHNT and YYREEE (reference sequence). The CDR3 here is CASSPDLYEETQYF. The CDR3 bases are TGTGCCAGCAGCCCCGACTTATACGAGGAGACCCAGTACTTC.

The chain couples TRBV18 to TRBJ1-2; perhaps TRBD1 as D (6 bases). CDR3 length equals 14 residues. V was trimmed by 3 bases and J by 6 bases, leaving 14 bases between them. CDR1 KGHSH and CDR2 LQKENI come from the germline V gene. CDR3 sequence: CASSPPGRGHGYTF. CDR3 DNA: TGTGCCAGCTCACCCCCGGGCAGGGGACATGGCTACACCTTC.

This chain uses TRBV10-3 with TRBJ2-2; weak D call: TRBD2 (6 bases). V was clipped by 6 bases and J by 7 bases, with 15 bases between them. Germline CDR1 and CDR2: ENHRY and SYGVKD. The CDR3 covers 14 residues. CDR3 DNA: TGTGCCATCAGGGGGGGAGGCCCTCGCGGGGAGCTGTTTTTT. Its protein is CAIRGGGPRGELFF.

The rearrangement joins TRBV5-4 to TRBJ2-1; 15 bases are a match to TRBD2. The J segment lost 2 bases and the V segment lost 4 bases, leaving 4 bases of the junction unmatched. Germline CDR1 is SGHNT and CDR2 is YYREEE (reference sequence). This CDR3 is built from 17 residues. DNA of the CDR3: TGTGCCAGCAGCCCGGGACTAGCGGGAGGCGCCTACAATGAGCAGTTCTTC. It encodes CASSPGLAGGAYNEQFF. The full variable domain, rest sourced from reference TRBV5-4 and TRBJ2-1, is ETGVTQSPTHLIKTRGQQVTLRCSSQSGHNTVSWYQQALGQGPQFIFQYYREEENGRGNFPPRFSGLQFPNYSSELNVNALELDDSALYLCASSPGLAGGAYNEQFFGPGTRLTVL.

The CDR3: CASSLGSGSNQPQHF. In DNA form, the CDR3 reads TGTGCCAGCAGCTTAGGCTCGGGGAGCAATCAGCCCCAGCATTTT. The rearrangement joins TRBV7-2 to TRBJ1-5; D is ambiguous. The CDR3 extends over 15 amino acids. CDR1 is SGHTA and CDR2 is FQGNSA in the germline V gene. V lost 1 base and J lost 1, with 8 bases in between.

The rearrangement links TRBV5-1 to TRBJ2-7, with 13 nucleotides matching TRBD2. Germline V gives CDR1 SGHRS, CDR2 YFSETQ. The CDR3 extends over 13 amino acids. With V trimmed by 5 bases and J by 4 bases, 0 bases remained unmatched. This CDR3 is CASRLAGGYEQYF. CDR3 DNA sequence: TGCGCCAGCAGACTAGCGGGAGGGTACGAGCAGTACTTC. Drawing the rest from reference TRBV5-1 and TRBJ2-7, the complete variable domain is KAGVTQTPRYLIKTRGQQVTLSCSPISGHRSVSWYQQTPGQGLQFLFEYFSETQRNKGNFPGRFSGRQFSNSRSEMNVSTLELGDSALYLCASRLAGGYEQYFGPGTRLTVT.

The chain employs TRBV18 and TRBJ2-1; 7 bases line up with TRBD2. The CDR3 has 15 residues. Trimming cost V 6 bases and J 3 bases; bases outside gene matches: 8. The germline V gene encodes CDR1 KGHSH and CDR2 LQKENI. The CDR3 DNA reads TGTGCCAGCTCCCAACGGGAGGCTTACTACAATGAGCAGTTCTTC. Its translation: CASSQREAYYNEQFF.